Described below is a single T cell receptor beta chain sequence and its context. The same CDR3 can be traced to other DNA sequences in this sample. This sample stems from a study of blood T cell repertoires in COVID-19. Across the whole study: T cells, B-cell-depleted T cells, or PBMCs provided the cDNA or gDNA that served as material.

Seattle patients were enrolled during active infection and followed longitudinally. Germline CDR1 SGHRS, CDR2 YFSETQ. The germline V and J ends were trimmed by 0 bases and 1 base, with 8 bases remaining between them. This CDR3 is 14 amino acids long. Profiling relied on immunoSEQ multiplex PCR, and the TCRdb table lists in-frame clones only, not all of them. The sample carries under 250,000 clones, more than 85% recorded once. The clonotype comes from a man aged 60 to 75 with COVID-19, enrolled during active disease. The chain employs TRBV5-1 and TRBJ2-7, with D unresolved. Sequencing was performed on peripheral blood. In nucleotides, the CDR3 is TGCGCCAGCAGCTTGGGTCCAGGTTCCTACGAGCAGTACTTC. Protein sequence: CASSLGPGSYEQYF.